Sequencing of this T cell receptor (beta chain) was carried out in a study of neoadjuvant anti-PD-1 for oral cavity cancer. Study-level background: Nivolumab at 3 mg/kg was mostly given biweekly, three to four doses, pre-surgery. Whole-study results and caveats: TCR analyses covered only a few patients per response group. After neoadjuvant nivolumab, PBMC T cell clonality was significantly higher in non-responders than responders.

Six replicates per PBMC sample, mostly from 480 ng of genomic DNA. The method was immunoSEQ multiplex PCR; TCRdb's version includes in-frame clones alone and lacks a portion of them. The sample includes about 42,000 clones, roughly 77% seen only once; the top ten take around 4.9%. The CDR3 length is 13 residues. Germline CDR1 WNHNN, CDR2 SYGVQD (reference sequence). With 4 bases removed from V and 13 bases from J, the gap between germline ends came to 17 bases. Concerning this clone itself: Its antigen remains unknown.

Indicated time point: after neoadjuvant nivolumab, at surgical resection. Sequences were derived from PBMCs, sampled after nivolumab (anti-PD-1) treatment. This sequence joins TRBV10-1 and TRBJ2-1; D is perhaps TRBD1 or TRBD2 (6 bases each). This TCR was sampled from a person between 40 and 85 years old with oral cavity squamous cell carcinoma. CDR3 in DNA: TGCGCCAGCAGTGGGACGCGGGACAAAGGACAGTTCTTC. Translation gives CASSGTRDKGQFF.